These 13 T cell receptor beta chains share one sample of origin, sequenced in a study of Graves' ophthalmopathy and Graves' hyperthyroidism. From RNA, the CDR3 regions of TCR beta chains were amplified and sequenced. First-round RT-PCR employed HTBI primers, with a second-round multiplex PCR after it. TCRdb recomputed calls from the multiplex PCR reads with MiXCR, one row per CDR3 protein. The data contain a few hundred thousand distinct CDR3 sequences, about a sixth of them singletons. The sample was peripheral blood. These receptors all come from an adult woman with stable Graves' hyperthyroidism.

V usage is TRBV2 and J usage is TRBJ1-3, with D hard to call. CDR1 and CDR2 from the germline V gene are SNHLY and FYNNEI. Trimming shortened V by 0 bases and J by 2 bases, and 8 bases separated the two germline ends. This CDR3 has 15 residues. The CDR3 loop reads CASSEAGFPGNTIYF. CDR3 coding DNA: TGTGCCAGCAGTGAAGCCGGTTTCCCTGGAAACACCATATATTTT.

This clonotype was picked up many times. This chain uses TRBV6-2 or TRBV6-3 with TRBJ2-4; 10 bases align to TRBD2. The V gene's germline CDR1 is MNHEY and CDR2 SVGEGT. CDR3 length: 15 residues. Losses at the gene ends were 3 bases for V and 8 bases for J; bases not matched to a gene: 7. CDR3 nucleotide sequence: TGTGCCAGCAGTTATTCTAGCGGGAGCTGGGACATTCAGTACTTC. Translated: CASSYSSGSWDIQYF.

This clonotype has a count of ten or more. This rearrangement joins TRBV10-3 to TRBJ2-7; 11 bases fit TRBD1. The germline gives CDR1 ENHRY, CDR2 SYGVKD. V shed 6 bases and J 3 bases; nucleotides not matched to a gene: 4. The CDR3 spans 14 residues. The CDR3 nucleotides read TGTGCCATCAGGGATGGGACAGGGGGCTACGAGCAGTACTTC. It yields the protein CAIRDGTGGYEQYF.

This clonotype was seen just once. The chain links TRBV28 to TRBJ1-5, with 12 bases lining up with TRBD1. The CDR3 has 16 amino acids. V dropped 6 bases and J dropped 7; count of bases not matched to a gene: 10. From germline, CDR1 is MDHEN and CDR2 SYDVKM. For the CDR3, the DNA is TGTGCCAGCAGACCGATCGGGACAGGGGGCACACAGCCCCAGCATTTT. This encodes CASRPIGTGGTQPQHF.

This clonotype appeared many times. This sequence joins TRBV6-5 and TRBJ2-7; D uncertain. Trimming cost V 2 bases and J 4 bases, with 15 bases left between them. This CDR3 spans 15 amino acids. Per the germline V gene, CDR1 is MNHEY and CDR2 is SVGAGI. The CDR3 protein is CASSYRGPTRYEQYF. The DNA of the CDR3 is TGTGCCAGCAGTTACCGAGGACCAACAAGATACGAGCAGTACTTC.

This clonotype was detected only a few times. The rearrangement joins TRBV19 to TRBJ2-2; 7 positions agree with TRBD1. This CDR3 comprises 12 residues. Germline values: CDR1 LNHDA, CDR2 SQIVND (reference sequence). V shed 10 bases and J 4 bases; nucleotides not matched to a gene: 3. The CDR3 region is CATRDSTGELFF. Written as DNA, the CDR3 is TGTGCCACTAGGGACAGCACCGGGGAGCTGTTTTTT.

This clonotype has a count of ten or more. The genes are TRBV5-5 and TRBJ1-2, with 7 bases matching TRBD1. V lost 0 bases, J lost 7 bases, and 3 bases stayed unmatched. Per the germline V gene, CDR1 is SGHKS and CDR2 is YYEKEE (reference sequence). This CDR3 comprises 13 residues. Here the CDR3 reads CASSLGDSRGYTF. In DNA, the CDR3 is TGTGCCAGCAGCTTGGGGGACAGCCGTGGCTACACCTTC.

Many counts were recorded for this clonotype. The chain combines TRBV12-3 or TRBV12-4 with TRBJ2-7; no clear D gene. The CDR3 is made up of 13 amino acids. V lost 5 bases to trimming and J lost 3 bases, with 11 bases between them. The CDR3 sequence is CASSQDPNYEQYF. In DNA, the CDR3 is TGTGCCAGCAGTCAGGATCCGAACTACGAGCAGTACTTC.

This clonotype was observed many times. The chain combines TRBV15 with TRBJ1-1; 8 bases line up with TRBD1. CDR3 size: 17 residues. CDR1 and CDR2 from the germline V gene are LNHNV and YYDKDF (reference sequence). V lost 2 bases, J lost 5 bases, and 13 bases stayed unmatched. The DNA of the CDR3 is TGTGCCACCAGCAGACCTGGACAGGGCCGAGGTGGGACTGAAGCTTTCTTT. It encodes CATSRPGQGRGGTEAFF.

The table lists this clonotype with many counts. The chain recombines TRBV20-1 with TRBJ1-5; no definite D call. V was shortened by 1 base and J by 0 bases, with 16 bases between the two germline ends. The CDR3 is 17 residues long. Per germline, CDR1 DFQATT and CDR2 SNEGSKA (reference sequence). The CDR3 here is CSARGGIETYSNQPQHF. CDR3 DNA sequence: TGCAGTGCTAGAGGAGGTATAGAGACCTATAGCAATCAGCCCCAGCATTTT.

The rearrangement links TRBV5-1 to TRBJ2-5; maybe TRBD1 (6 bases). The CDR3 is 15 amino acids. V shed 2 bases and J shed 5 bases, with 16 bases lying between them. The germline V gene encodes CDR1 SGHRS and CDR2 YFSETQ. The DNA for the CDR3 is TGCGCCAGCAGCTTACAGGGACCCGTTCAGGAGACCCAGTACTTC. Translated: CASSLQGPVQETQYF. Combining the CDR3 with reference TRBV5-1 and TRBJ2-5 gives the whole variable domain KAGVTQTPRYLIKTRGQQVTLSCSPISGHRSVSWYQQTPGQGLQFLFEYFSETQRNKGNFPGRFSGRQFSNSRSEMNVSTLELGDSALYLCASSLQGPVQETQYFGPGTRLLVL.

This clonotype was found many times. This rearrangement joins TRBV20-1 to TRBJ2-7; no definite D call. The CDR3 is 14 amino acids. CDR1 DFQATT and CDR2 SNEGSKA come from the germline V gene (reference sequence). Trimming took off 4 bases at V and 2 bases at J, with 15 bases between the two ends. The chain's CDR3 is CSAKAEKRTYEQYF. DNA for the CDR3: TGCAGTGCTAAGGCCGAGAAAAGAACCTACGAGCAGTACTTC.

The rearrangement joins TRBV19 to TRBJ2-5; D possibly corresponds to TRBD1 (6 bases). Germline V gives CDR1 LNHDA, CDR2 SQIVND (reference sequence). V lost 4 bases and J lost 2, with 17 bases in between. The CDR3 length is 16 residues. CDR3 DNA sequence: TGTGCCAGTAGTAACCTCCGCGGACAGACTCAAGAGACCCAGTACTTC. Its translation is CASSNLRGQTQETQYF.